The 21 T cell receptor beta chains below all came from one sample that was sequenced in a study of cytomegalovirus exposure and HLA in healthy donors. With 60 Vbeta and 13 Jbeta primers, the PCR was carried out. The assay was immunoSEQ multiplex PCR, and TCRdb's table has in-frame clones only and misses some. The sample holds around 150,000 clones, about 64% seen once. Sequencing was carried out using PBMCs. The receptor set was obtained from a woman aged 60-75 years in good health and CMV-seropositive.

The CDR3 nucleotides read TGCGCCAGCAGCCCGAGGGGGGGCGTTTACACAGATACGCAGTATTTT. Its protein is CASSPRGGVYTDTQYF. The V and J genes are TRBV5-1 and TRBJ2-3; tentative D call: TRBD2 (7 bases). Germline CDR1 is SGHRS and CDR2 is YFSETQ. The CDR3 extends over 16 amino acids. Trimming removed 4 bases from V and 2 bases from J, with 17 bases in between.

The chain has TRBV15 and TRBJ2-7; D is uncertain. Trimming removed 0 bases at V and 6 bases at J, with 9 bases between. The CDR3 contains 13 residues. Germline V gene sequence: CDR1 LNHNV, CDR2 YYDKDF (reference sequence). This CDR3 reads CATSRDYAVEQYF. For the CDR3, the DNA is TGTGCCACCAGCAGAGATTATGCAGTCGAGCAGTACTTC.

The CDR3 DNA sequence: TGTGCCAGCAGTTTATCCACCGGGACAGGGCATCATTTT. The encoded protein is CASSLSTGTGHHF. The chain joins TRBV27 to TRBJ1-5; 9 positions match TRBD1. The CDR3 contains 13 residues. The germline CDR1 and CDR2 sequences are MNHEY and SMNVEV (reference sequence). The V segment lost 0 bases and the J segment 16 bases; nucleotides outside the gene matches: 7.

The chain has TRBV6-6 and TRBJ2-1, with D perhaps matching TRBD1 (6 bases). The CDR3 has 13 residues. V lost 7 bases, J lost 4 bases, and 11 bases lay in between. Per the germline V gene, CDR1 is MNHNY and CDR2 is SVGAGI (reference sequence). The DNA of the CDR3 is TGTGCCAGCACGACAGGAAGATACAATGAGCAGTTCTTC. Protein sequence: CASTTGRYNEQFF.

The chain is built from TRBV5-1 and TRBJ2-2, with D possibly TRBD1 on 6 matching bases. V lost 3 bases to trimming and J lost 7 bases, with 10 bases between them. The CDR3 extends over 13 amino acids. The V gene's germline CDR1 is SGHRS and CDR2 YFSETQ. The CDR3 protein is CASSSTGFGELFF. The CDR3 nucleotides are TGCGCCAGCAGCTCGACAGGTTTCGGGGAGCTGTTTTTT.

This clone was seen a few times. The chain combines TRBV28 with TRBJ1-2; TRBD1 matches 7 bases. The CDR3 totals 15 residues. V was pared by 3 bases and J by 2 bases, with 6 bases of the junction left unmatched. Per germline, CDR1 MDHEN and CDR2 SYDVKM. In DNA form, the CDR3 reads TGTGCCAGCAGTTTTTTAGGCAGGGGGAACTATGGCTACACCTTC. It encodes CASSFLGRGNYGYTF.

Remarks on this clone: This same CDR3 is encoded by further DNA sequences in the sample. The chain joins TRBV7-9 to TRBJ2-3; D is undetermined. V was shortened by 1 base and J by 1 base, with 9 bases between the two germline ends. Per the germline V gene, CDR1 is SEHNR and CDR2 is FQNEAQ (reference sequence). CDR3 length equals 15 residues. The CDR3 DNA reads as TGTGCCAGCAGCTTAGTCGGCGGAGGCACAGATACGCAGTATTTT. It is translated as CASSLVGGGTDTQYF.

This sequence joins TRBV4-3 and TRBJ2-7, with TRBD2 matching 7 bases. Germline V lookup: CDR1 LGHNA, CDR2 YSLEER. The CDR3 consists of 14 residues. J was trimmed by 1 base and V by 1 base; bases with no gene match: 1. CDR3 in amino acids: CASSQGGSSYEQYF. As DNA, the CDR3 is TGCGCCAGCAGCCAAGGCGGGAGTTCCTACGAGCAGTACTTC.

The genes are TRBV28 and TRBJ2-7, with TRBD1 matching over 7 bases. Germline CDR1 and CDR2: MDHEN and SYDVKM. V lost 10 bases and J lost 2; bases outside the gene matches: 8. The CDR3 runs 13 residues. The CDR3 here is CATGDREAYEQYF. The CDR3 DNA reads TGTGCCACCGGGGACAGAGAAGCCTACGAGCAGTACTTC.

J is TRBJ1-2 and V is TRBV19, with 7 nucleotides matching TRBD1. The germline gives CDR1 LNHDA, CDR2 SQIVND (reference sequence). J lost 4 bases, V lost 4 bases, and 18 bases had no gene match. This CDR3 has 18 amino acids. CDR3 sequence (DNA): TGTGCCAGTAGTAAACGAGGGACAGCCGCACTCGGCCTCTATGGCTACACCTTC. It encodes CASSKRGTAALGLYGYTF.

V is TRBV7-2 and J is TRBJ1-1, with a tentative D call TRBD1 (5 bases). Germline V gene sequence: CDR1 SGHTA, CDR2 FQGNSA. CDR3 length equals 15 residues. The germline V and J ends were trimmed by 2 bases and 0 bases, with 10 bases remaining between them. CDR3: CASSLRGLMNTEAFF. CDR3 coding DNA: TGTGCCAGCAGCTTAAGGGGTCTCATGAACACTGAAGCTTTCTTT.

This clone showed up just a few times. The chain employs TRBV2 and TRBJ1-2, with D tentatively TRBD1 (6 bases). Germline-derived CDR1 and CDR2 are SNHLY and FYNNEI. Trimming took off 0 bases at V and 4 bases at J, with 18 bases between the two ends. The CDR3 has 17 amino acids. This CDR3 reads CASSEAGARGMAYGYTF. The CDR3 nucleotides read TGTGCCAGCAGTGAAGCGGGGGCCAGGGGTATGGCCTATGGCTACACCTTC.

This clone was observed a few times. The chain recombines TRBV7-8 with TRBJ2-1, with TRBD1 as a possible D gene (6 bases). Trimming removed 3 bases at V and 6 bases at J, with 9 bases between. The CDR3 is 13 amino acids. Germline V gives CDR1 SGHVS, CDR2 FQNEAQ. CDR3 residues: CASSFRTANEQFF. The CDR3 nucleotides are TGTGCCAGCAGCTTCCGGACAGCCAATGAGCAGTTCTTC. Variable domain in full (rest from reference TRBV7-8 and TRBJ2-1): GAGVSQSPRYKVAKRGQDVALRCDPISGHVSLFWYQQALGQGPEFLTYFQNEAQLDKSGLPSDRFFAERPEGSVSTLKIQRTQQEDSAVYLCASSFRTANEQFFGPGTRLTVL.

This clone was counted a few times. Additional DNA sequences in this sample encode the identical CDR3. The rearrangement links TRBV27 to TRBJ1-3, with D possibly TRBD1 on 6 matching bases. Germline-derived CDR1 and CDR2 are MNHEY and SMNVEV (reference sequence). The CDR3 spans 14 residues. Trimming took 8 bases from V and 0 from J, leaving 11 bases between them. CDR3 coding DNA: TGTGCCAGCGGGGACATAGACTCTGGAAACACCATATATTTT. It yields the protein CASGDIDSGNTIYF.

This clone was detected only once. The CDR3 is CASSLNHLAGANEQFF. CDR3 nucleotide sequence: TGTGCCAGCAGCTTAAATCATCTAGCGGGGGCCAATGAGCAGTTCTTC. The chain has TRBV7-3 and TRBJ2-1, with 10 positions matching TRBD2. Germline CDR1 and CDR2: SGHTA and FQGTGA. This CDR3 contains 16 residues. After removal of 1 base from V and 6 bases from J, the junction contained 6 bases not matched to a gene.

This CDR3 is CASSTGTSGSTDTQYF. DNA of the CDR3: TGTGCCAGCAGCACAGGGACTAGCGGGAGCACAGATACGCAGTATTTT. The chain carries TRBV9 and TRBJ2-3, with TRBD2 identical over 12 bases. CDR1 SGDLS and CDR2 YYNGEE come from the germline V gene. Trimming cost V 4 bases and J 0 bases; bases outside gene matches: 3. The CDR3 sequence is 16 residues long.

The chain links TRBV28 to TRBJ1-1; D possibly corresponds to TRBD1 (5 bases). The CDR3 is made up of 12 amino acids. The germline V gene has CDR1 MDHEN and CDR2 SYDVKM. V lost 7 bases and J 5 bases, leaving 11 bases between the germline ends. The CDR3 DNA reads TGTGCCAGCAAAAGGGGTAGGACTGAAGCTTTCTTT. Its protein product is CASKRGRTEAFF. Full variable domain (outside the CDR3, taken from reference TRBV28 and TRBJ1-1): DVKVTQSSRYLVKRTGEKVFLECVQDMDHENMFWYRQDPGLGLRLIYFSYDVKMKEKGDIPEGYSVSREKKERFSLILESASTNQTSMYLCASKRGRTEAFFGQGTRLTVV.

V gene TRBV5-1 combines with J gene TRBJ2-7, with TRBD1 matching 10 bases. The germline CDR1 and CDR2 sequences are SGHRS and YFSETQ. This CDR3 is built from 15 residues. V trimming: 4 bases; J trimming: 3 bases; junction bases outside the gene matches: 7. The CDR3 coding sequence is TGCGCCAGCAGCCCAGGCGACAGGGGGCGCTACGAGCAGTACTTC. Its translation is CASSPGDRGRYEQYF.

This chain links TRBV7-2 with TRBJ1-2, with D tentatively TRBD1 (6 bases). The CDR3 is made up of 14 amino acids. Germline values: CDR1 SGHTA, CDR2 FQGNSA. The V end lost 1 base, the J end lost 7 bases, and 13 bases lay between the germline ends. The CDR3 nucleotides are TGTGCCAGCAGCTTAGAAAGGTTAGGGGGTGGCTACACCTTC. It codes for CASSLERLGGGYTF.

The chain has TRBV7-2 and TRBJ2-1; 14 bases align to TRBD2. After removal of 1 base from V and 9 bases from J, the junction contained 5 bases not matched to a gene. This CDR3 is built from 16 residues. Germline V gene sequence: CDR1 SGHTA, CDR2 FQGNSA. DNA for the CDR3: TGTGCCAGCAGCTTAGTGGGGACTAGCGGGAGAAGTGAGCAGTTCTTC. It yields the protein CASSLVGTSGRSEQFF. The full variable domain, with the rest looked up from reference TRBV7-2 and TRBJ2-1, is GAGVSQSPSNKVTEKGKDVELRCDPISGHTALYWYRQSLGQGLEFLIYFQGNSAPDKSGLPSDRFSAERTGGSVSTLTIQRTQQEDSAVYLCASSLVGTSGRSEQFFGPGTRLTVL.

The rearrangement uses TRBV7-2 and TRBJ1-1; TRBD1 matches 7 bases. Trimming cost V 2 bases and J 1 base; bases outside gene matches: 1. The CDR3 is 14 residues long. Germline V gives CDR1 SGHTA, CDR2 FQGNSA. Written as DNA, the CDR3 is TGTGCCAGCAGCTTAAACAGGGGGAACACTGAAGCTTTCTTT. Its translation: CASSLNRGNTEAFF. The whole variable domain, remainder taken from reference TRBV7-2 and TRBJ1-1, is GAGVSQSPSNKVTEKGKDVELRCDPISGHTALYWYRQSLGQGLEFLIYFQGNSAPDKSGLPSDRFSAERTGGSVSTLTIQRTQQEDSAVYLCASSLNRGNTEAFFGQGTRLTVV.